The entry below describes one TCR beta chain. Its antigen is undetermined. This specimen belongs to a study of Ad26.COV2.S vaccination and SARS-CoV-2 variants. Germline CDR1 and CDR2: SGHTA and FQGNSA. V gave up 2 bases and J gave up 5 bases; unmatched junction bases: 6. The CDR3 covers 15 residues. Method: immunoSEQ multiplex PCR; TCRdb's copy keeps in-frame clones and lacks some. Of about 400,000 clones listed, 92% are singletons. As to treatment: around 19 received Ad26.COV2.S at low or high dose, single or two shots; about 5 received placebo; per-sample allocation not given. The investigators took samples on day 63 after the first vaccine or placebo injection. Study results and limitations: Reportedly, spike-specific CD8+ and CD4+ T cell responses achieved substantial breadth once vaccination had taken place.

The TCR was taken from a person aged 18-65 years who received the Ad26.COV2.S COVID-19 vaccine or a placebo. Here the sequenced sample was peripheral blood, taken in a trial of Ad26.COV2.S vaccine versus placebo. The chain has TRBV7-2 and TRBJ2-5; TRBD1 matches 9 bases. CDR3 sequence (DNA): TGTGCCAGCAGCTTAAACAGGGGGCTTGGGGAGACCCAGTACTTC. It translates to CASSLNRGLGETQYF.